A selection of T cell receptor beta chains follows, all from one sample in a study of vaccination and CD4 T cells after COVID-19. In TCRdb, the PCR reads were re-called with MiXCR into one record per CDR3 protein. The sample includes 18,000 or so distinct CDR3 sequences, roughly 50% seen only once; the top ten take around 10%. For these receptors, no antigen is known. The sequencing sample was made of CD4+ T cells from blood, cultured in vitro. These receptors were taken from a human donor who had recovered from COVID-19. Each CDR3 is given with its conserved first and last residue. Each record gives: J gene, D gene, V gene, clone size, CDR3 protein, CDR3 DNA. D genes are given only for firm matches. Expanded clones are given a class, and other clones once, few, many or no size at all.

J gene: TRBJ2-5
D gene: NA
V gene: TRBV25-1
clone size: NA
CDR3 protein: CASSIRGGEETQYF
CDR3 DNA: TGTGCCAGCAGTATTAGGGGTGGGGAAGAGACCCAGTACTTC

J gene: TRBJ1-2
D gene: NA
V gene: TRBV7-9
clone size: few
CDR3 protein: CASSLDSLYGYTF
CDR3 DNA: TGTGCCAGCAGCTTGGACAGTCTCTATGGCTACACCTTC

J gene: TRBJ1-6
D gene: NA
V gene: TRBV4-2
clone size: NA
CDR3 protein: CASSQEWQNSYNSPLHF
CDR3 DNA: TGTGCCAGCAGCCAAGAGTGGCAGAACTCCTATAATTCACCCCTCCACTTT

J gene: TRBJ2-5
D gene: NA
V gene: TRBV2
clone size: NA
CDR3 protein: CASTQVGSGGTQYF
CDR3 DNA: TGTGCCAGCACTCAGGTTGGGTCCGGGGGGACCCAGTACTTC

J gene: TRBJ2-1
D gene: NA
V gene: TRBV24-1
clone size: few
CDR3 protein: CATSEDSGYSEQFF
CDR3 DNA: TGTGCCACCAGTGAGGACTCAGGGTACAGTGAGCAGTTCTTC

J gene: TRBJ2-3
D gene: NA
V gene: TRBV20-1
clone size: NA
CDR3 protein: CSASPGDTQYF
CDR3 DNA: TGCAGTGCTAGCCCTGGAGATACGCAGTATTTT

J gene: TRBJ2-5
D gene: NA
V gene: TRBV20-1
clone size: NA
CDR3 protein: CSARLGHLQETQYF
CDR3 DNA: TGCAGTGCTAGACTGGGACATCTGCAAGAGACCCAGTACTTC

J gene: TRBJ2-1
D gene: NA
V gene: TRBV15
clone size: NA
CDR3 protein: CATSSGNEQFF
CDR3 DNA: TGTGCCACCAGCAGTGGGAATGAGCAGTTCTTC

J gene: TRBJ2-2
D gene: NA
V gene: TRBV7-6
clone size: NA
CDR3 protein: CASSLGQGGTGELFF
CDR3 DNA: TGTGCCAGCAGCTTAGGGCAGGGAGGCACCGGGGAGCTGTTTTTT

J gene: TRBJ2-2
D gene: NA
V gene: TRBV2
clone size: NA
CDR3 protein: CASSAGTVNTGELFF
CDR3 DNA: TGTGCCAGCAGTGCGGGGACGGTGAACACCGGGGAGCTGTTTTTT

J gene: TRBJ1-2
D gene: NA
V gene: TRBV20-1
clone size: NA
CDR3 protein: CSARVGAGDLGYTF
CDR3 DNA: TGCAGTGCTAGGGTCGGGGCCGGTGACCTTGGCTACACCTTC

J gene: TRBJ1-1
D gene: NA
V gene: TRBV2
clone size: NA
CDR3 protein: CASRKTEVTEAFF
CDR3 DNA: TGTGCCAGCAGGAAGACAGAGGTCACTGAAGCTTTCTTT

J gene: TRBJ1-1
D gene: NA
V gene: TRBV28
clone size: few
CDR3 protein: CASSPTLMSYMNTEAFF
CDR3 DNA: TGTGCCAGCAGTCCCACTCTCATGAGTTATATGAACACTGAAGCTTTCTTT

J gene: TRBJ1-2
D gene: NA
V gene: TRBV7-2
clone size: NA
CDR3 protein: CASSLASDNGYTF
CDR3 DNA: TGTGCCAGCAGCTTAGCCAGTGATAATGGCTACACCTTC

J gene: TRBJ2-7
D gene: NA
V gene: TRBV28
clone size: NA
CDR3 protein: CASGPGTQYEQYF
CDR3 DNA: TGTGCCAGCGGGCCGGGGACTCAGTACGAGCAGTACTTC

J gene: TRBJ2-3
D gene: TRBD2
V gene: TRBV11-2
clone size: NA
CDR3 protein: CASSLTGTSGTSTDTQYF
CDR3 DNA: TGTGCCAGCAGTCTAACCGGGACTAGCGGGACTAGCACAGATACGCAGTATTTT

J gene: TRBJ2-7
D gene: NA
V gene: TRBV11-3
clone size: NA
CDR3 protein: CASSGYLVEQYF
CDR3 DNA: TGTGCCAGCAGCGGGTATCTTGTCGAGCAGTACTTC

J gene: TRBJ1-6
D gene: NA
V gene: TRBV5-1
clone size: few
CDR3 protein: CASSLGSYNSPLHF
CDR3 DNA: TGCGCCAGCAGCTTGGGGTCCTATAATTCACCCCTCCACTTT

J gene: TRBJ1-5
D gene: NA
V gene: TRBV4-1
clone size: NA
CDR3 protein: CASSQEMRTEQPQHF
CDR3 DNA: TGCGCCAGCAGCCAAGAAATGAGGACTGAGCAGCCCCAGCATTTT

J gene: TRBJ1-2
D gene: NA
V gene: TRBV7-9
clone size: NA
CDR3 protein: CASSSGYVYGYTF
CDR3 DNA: TGTGCCAGCAGTTCAGGGTACGTCTATGGCTACACCTTC

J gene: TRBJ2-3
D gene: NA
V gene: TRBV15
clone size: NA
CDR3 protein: CATSRLGQSTDTQYF
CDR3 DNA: TGTGCCACCAGCAGATTAGGACAGAGCACAGATACGCAGTATTTT

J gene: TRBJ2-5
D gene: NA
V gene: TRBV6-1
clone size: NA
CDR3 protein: CASRTAQETQYF
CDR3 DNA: TGTGCCAGCAGGACAGCTCAAGAGACCCAGTACTTC

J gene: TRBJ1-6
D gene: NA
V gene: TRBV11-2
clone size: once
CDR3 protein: CASSLDPGPNSPLHF
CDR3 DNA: TGTGCCAGCAGCTTAGATCCGGGTCCCAATTCACCCCTCCACTTT

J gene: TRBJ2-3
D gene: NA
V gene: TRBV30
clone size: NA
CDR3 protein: CAWSAATDTQYF
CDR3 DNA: TGTGCCTGGAGTGCGGCCACAGATACGCAGTATTTT

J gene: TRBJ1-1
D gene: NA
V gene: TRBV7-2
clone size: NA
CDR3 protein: CASSLAGDPTEAFF
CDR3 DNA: TGTGCCAGCAGCTTAGCAGGGGACCCCACTGAAGCTTTCTTT

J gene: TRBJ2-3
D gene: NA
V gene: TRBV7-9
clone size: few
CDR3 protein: CASSLGVSTDTQYF
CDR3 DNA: TGTGCCAGCAGCTTAGGAGTTAGCACAGATACGCAGTATTTT

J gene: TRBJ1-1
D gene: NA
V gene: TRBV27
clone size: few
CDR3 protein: CASSLLGGDTEAFF
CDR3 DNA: TGTGCCAGCAGTTTATTGGGAGGGGACACTGAAGCTTTCTTT

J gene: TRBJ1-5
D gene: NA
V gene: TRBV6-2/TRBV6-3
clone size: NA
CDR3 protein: CASVRGGAGLGNQPQHF
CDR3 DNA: TGTGCCAGCGTTAGGGGGGGCGCGGGACTAGGCAATCAGCCCCAGCATTTT

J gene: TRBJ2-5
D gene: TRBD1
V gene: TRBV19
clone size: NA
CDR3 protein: CASSEKTGAPFATQYF
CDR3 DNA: TGTGCCAGTAGTGAGAAGACAGGGGCCCCGTTTGCGACCCAGTACTTC

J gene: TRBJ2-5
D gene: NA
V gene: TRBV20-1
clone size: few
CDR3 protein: CSAGWDQETQYF
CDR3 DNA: TGCAGTGCCGGGTGGGACCAAGAGACCCAGTACTTC

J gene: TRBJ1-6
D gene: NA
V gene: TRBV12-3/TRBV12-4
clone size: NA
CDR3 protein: CASSPRGIWSPLHF
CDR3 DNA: TGTGCCAGCAGTCCCAGGGGAATTTGGTCACCCCTCCACTTT

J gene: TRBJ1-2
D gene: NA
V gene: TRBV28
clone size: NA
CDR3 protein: CASSLLQGLNYGYTF
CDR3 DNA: TGTGCCAGCAGTTTACTACAGGGATTGAACTATGGCTACACCTTC

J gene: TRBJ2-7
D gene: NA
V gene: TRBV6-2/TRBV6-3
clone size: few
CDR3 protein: CASSYETESYEQYF
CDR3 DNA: TGTGCCAGCAGTTACGAGACGGAAAGCTACGAGCAGTACTTC

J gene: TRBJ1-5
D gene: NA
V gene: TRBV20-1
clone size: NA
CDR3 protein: CSIKTGNQPQHF
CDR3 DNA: TGCAGTATTAAGACAGGCAATCAGCCCCAGCATTTT

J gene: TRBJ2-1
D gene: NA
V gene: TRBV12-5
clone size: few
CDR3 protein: CASGSTRGGVSYNEQFF
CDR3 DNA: TGTGCTAGTGGTTCCACAAGGGGGGGGGTCTCCTACAATGAGCAGTTCTTC

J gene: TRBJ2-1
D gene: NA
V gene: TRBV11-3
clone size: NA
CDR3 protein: CASSSGLAYNEQFF
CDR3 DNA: TGTGCCAGCAGCTCGGGACTCGCCTACAATGAGCAGTTCTTC

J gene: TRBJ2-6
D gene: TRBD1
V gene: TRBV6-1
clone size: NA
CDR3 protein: CASSEPPRDSLTGANVLTF
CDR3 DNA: TGTGCCAGCAGTGAGCCGCCCCGGGACAGTCTGACTGGGGCCAACGTCCTGACTTTC

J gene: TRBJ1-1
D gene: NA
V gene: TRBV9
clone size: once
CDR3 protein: CASSVTPLDRNTEAFF
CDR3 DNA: TGTGCCAGCAGCGTAACCCCCTTGGACAGGAACACTGAAGCTTTCTTT

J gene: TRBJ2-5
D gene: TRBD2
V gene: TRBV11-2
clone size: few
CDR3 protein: CASSAGLAEETQYF
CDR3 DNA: TGTGCCAGCAGCGCCGGACTAGCGGAAGAGACCCAGTACTTC

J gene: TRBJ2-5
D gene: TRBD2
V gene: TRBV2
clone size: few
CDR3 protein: CASRGTSGRPQETQYF
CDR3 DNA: TGTGCCAGCAGGGGGACTAGCGGGAGACCCCAAGAGACCCAGTACTTC

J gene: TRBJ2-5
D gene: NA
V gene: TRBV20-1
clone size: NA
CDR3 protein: CSARGRGRETQYF
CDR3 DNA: TGCAGTGCCCGAGGCAGGGGAAGGGAGACCCAGTACTTC

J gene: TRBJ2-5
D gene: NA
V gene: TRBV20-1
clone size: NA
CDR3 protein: CSASFTGQETQYF
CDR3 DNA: TGCAGTGCTAGCTTCACGGGACAAGAGACCCAGTACTTC

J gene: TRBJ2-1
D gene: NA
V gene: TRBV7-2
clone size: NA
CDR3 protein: CASRVRGISINEQFF
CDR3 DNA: TGTGCCAGCAGAGTTAGGGGGATAAGCATCAATGAGCAGTTCTTC

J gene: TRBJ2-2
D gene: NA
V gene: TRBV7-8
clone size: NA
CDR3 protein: CASSLVSTGELFF
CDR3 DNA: TGTGCCAGCAGCTTAGTAAGCACCGGGGAGCTGTTTTTT

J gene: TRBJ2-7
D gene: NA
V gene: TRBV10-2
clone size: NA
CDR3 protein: CATALANYEQYF
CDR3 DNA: TGCGCCACTGCTCTGGCGAACTACGAGCAGTACTTC

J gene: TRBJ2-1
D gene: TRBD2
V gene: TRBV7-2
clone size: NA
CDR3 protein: CASSFAQLAGGLNEQFF
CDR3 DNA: TGTGCCAGCAGCTTCGCCCAACTAGCGGGAGGGCTCAATGAGCAGTTCTTC

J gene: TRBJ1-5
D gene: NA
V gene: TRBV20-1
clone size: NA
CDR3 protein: CSAKGVLDNNQPQHF
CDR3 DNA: TGCAGTGCTAAGGGAGTATTAGACAACAATCAGCCCCAGCATTTT

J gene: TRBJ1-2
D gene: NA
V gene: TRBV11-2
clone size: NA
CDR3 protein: CASSSFRLYGYTF
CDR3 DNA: TGTGCCAGCAGCTCCTTTAGGCTCTATGGCTACACCTTC

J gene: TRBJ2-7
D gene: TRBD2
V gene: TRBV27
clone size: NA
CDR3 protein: CASSLWGGEQYF
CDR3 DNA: TGTGCCAGCAGTTTATGGGGGGGCGAGCAGTACTTC

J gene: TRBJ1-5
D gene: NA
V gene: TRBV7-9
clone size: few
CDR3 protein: CASSLGADHSNQPQHF
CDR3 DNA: TGTGCCAGCAGCTTAGGGGCGGATCATAGCAATCAGCCCCAGCATTTT

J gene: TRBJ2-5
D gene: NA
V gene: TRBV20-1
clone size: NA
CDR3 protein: CSQTGSGLGGGTQYF
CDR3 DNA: TGCAGTCAGACGGGGAGCGGGCTGGGGGGTGGGACCCAGTACTTC

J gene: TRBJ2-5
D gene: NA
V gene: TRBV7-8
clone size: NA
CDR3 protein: CASSLQGVGETQYF
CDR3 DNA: TGTGCCAGCAGCTTACAGGGTGTTGGGGAGACCCAGTACTTC